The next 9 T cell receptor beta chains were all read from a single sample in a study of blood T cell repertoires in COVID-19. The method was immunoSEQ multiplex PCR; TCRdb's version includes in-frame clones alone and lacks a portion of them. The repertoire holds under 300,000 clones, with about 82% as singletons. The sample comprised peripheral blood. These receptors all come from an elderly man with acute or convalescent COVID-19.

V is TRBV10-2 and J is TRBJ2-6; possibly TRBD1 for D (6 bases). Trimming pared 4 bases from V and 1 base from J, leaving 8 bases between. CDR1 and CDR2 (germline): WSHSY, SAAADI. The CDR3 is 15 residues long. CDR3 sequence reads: CASSGDRSGANVLTF. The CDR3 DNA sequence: TGCGCCAGCAGTGGCGACAGGTCTGGGGCCAACGTCCTGACTTTC.

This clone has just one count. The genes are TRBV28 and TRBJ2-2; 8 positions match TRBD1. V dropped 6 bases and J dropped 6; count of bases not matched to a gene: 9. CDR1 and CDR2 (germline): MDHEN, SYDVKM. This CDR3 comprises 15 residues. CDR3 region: CASRPPGQVSGELFF. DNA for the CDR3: TGTGCCAGCAGGCCCCCGGGACAGGTATCCGGGGAGCTGTTTTTT.

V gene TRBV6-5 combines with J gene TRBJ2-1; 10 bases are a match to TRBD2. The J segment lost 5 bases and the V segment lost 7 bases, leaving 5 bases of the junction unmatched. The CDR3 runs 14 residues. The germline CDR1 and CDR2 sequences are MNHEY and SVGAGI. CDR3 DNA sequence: TGTGCCAGCACCAGGACTAGCGGCAACAATGAGCAGTTCTTC. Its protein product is CASTRTSGNNEQFF.

CDR3 DNA: TGCAGCGTTGAGTGGCAAGAAAAACTGTTTTTT. As protein: CSVEWQEKLFF. V and J are TRBV29-1 and TRBJ1-4; D is unclear. The V and J ends lost 3 bases and 8 bases respectively, with 7 bases between them. The CDR3 runs 11 residues. Germline lookup yields CDR1 SQVTM and CDR2 ANQGSEA.

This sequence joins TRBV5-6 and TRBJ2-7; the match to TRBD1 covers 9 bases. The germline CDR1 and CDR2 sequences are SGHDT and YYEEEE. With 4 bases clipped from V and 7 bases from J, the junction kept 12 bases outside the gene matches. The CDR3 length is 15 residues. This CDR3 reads CASSPRPGTGREQYF. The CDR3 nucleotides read TGTGCCAGCAGCCCGCGTCCCGGGACAGGGCGGGAGCAGTACTTC.

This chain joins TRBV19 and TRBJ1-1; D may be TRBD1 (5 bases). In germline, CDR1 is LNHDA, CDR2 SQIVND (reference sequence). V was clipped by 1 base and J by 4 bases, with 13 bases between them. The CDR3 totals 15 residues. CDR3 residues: CASSIVLLGGTEAFF. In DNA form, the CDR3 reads TGTGCCAGTAGTATAGTCCTTTTGGGGGGCACTGAAGCTTTCTTT.

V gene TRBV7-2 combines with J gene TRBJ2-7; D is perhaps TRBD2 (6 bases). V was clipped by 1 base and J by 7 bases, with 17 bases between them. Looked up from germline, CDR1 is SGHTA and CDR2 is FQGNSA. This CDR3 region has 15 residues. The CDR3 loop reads CASSLGLGGPGEQYF. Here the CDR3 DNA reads TGTGCCAGCAGCTTAGGCCTCGGGGGTCCCGGAGAGCAGTACTTC.

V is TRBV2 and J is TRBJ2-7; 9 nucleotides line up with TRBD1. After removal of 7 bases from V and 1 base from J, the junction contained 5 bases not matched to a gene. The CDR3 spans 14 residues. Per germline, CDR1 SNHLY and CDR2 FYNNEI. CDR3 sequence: CASITGTGSYEQYF. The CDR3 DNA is TGTGCCAGCATTACCGGGACAGGGTCCTACGAGCAGTACTTC.

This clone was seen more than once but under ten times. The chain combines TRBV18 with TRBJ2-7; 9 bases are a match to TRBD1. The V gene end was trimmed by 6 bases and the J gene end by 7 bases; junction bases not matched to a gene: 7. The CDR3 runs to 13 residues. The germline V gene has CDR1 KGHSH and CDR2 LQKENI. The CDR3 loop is CASSRDRVSEQYF. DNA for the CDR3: TGTGCCAGCTCCCGGGACAGGGTGAGTGAGCAGTACTTC.